This T cell receptor beta chain was identified during a study of T cell repertoires in cytomegalovirus infection. At the level of the study: Carrying CMV and the relevant HLA type showed in public TCR beta signatures.

Germline V gene sequence: CDR1 SGHVS, CDR2 FQNEAQ. The germline V and J ends were trimmed by 6 bases and 2 bases, with 13 bases remaining between them. The CDR3 spans 14 residues. General study results and limits: The ex vivo response was dominated by HLA-C-restricted CMV-specific TCR beta clonotypes. Identification of carriers of CMV plus the relevant HLA was performed using cumulative public TCR beta family frequency.

This clonotype was detected ten times or more. Its target is not known. TCRdb independently ran MiXCR on the reads; one entry per CDR3 protein. This table has 300,000 to 400,000 distinct CDR3 sequences, around 18% appearing once. Sequencing input: PBMCs. The rearrangement uses TRBV7-8 and TRBJ2-5; unclear D gene. This TCR came from a human donor in good health (CMV status not recorded). Some clones in this sample may be carry-over from other donors' samples. The CDR3 DNA is TGTGCCAGCAGTATCCCCGAGGTACAAGAGACCCAGTACTTC. Protein: CASSIPEVQETQYF.